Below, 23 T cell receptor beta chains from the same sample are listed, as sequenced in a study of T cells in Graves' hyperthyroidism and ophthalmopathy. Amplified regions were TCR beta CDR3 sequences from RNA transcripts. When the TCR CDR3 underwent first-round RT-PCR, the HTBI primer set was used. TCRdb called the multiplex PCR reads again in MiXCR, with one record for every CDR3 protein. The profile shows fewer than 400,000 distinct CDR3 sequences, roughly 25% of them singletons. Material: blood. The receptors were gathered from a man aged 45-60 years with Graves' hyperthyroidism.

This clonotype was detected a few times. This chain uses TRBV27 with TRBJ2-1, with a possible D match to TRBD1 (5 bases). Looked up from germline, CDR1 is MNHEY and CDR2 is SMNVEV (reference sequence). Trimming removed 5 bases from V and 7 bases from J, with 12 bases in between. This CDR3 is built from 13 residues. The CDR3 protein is CASSPKGVNEQFF. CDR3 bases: TGTGCCAGCAGTCCAAAAGGGGTGAATGAGCAGTTCTTC.

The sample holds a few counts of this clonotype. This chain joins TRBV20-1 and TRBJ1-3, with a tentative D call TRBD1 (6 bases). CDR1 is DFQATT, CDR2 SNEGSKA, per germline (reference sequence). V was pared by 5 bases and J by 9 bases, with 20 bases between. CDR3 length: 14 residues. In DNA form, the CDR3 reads TGCAGTGCTTCAGAGGGGGGGGCCGCAGGCACCATATATTTT. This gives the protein CSASEGGAAGTIYF.

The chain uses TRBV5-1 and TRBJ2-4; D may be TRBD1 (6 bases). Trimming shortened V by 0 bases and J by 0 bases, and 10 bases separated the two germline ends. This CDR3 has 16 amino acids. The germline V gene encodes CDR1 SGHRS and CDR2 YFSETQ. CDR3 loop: CASSLGQDQAKNIQYF. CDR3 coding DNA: TGCGCCAGCAGCTTGGGACAGGATCAAGCCAAAAACATTCAGTACTTC.

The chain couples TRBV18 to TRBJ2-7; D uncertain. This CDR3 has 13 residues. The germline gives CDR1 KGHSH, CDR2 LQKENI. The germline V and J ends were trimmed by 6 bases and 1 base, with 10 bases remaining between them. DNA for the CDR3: TGTGCCAGCTCCGACATGAATTCCTACGAGCAGTACTTC. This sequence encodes CASSDMNSYEQYF.

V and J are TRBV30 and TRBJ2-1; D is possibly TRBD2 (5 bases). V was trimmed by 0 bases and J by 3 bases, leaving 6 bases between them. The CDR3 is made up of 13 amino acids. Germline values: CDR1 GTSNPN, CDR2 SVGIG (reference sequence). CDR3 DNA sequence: TGTGCCTGGAGTGTACGGGACTACAATGAGCAGTTCTTC. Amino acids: CAWSVRDYNEQFF.

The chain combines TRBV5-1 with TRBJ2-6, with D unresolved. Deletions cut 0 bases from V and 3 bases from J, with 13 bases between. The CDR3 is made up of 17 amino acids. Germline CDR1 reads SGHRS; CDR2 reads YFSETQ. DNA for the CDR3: TGCGCCAGCAGCTTGGGGGCCGTTACTGGTGGGGCCAACGTCCTGACTTTC. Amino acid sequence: CASSLGAVTGGANVLTF.

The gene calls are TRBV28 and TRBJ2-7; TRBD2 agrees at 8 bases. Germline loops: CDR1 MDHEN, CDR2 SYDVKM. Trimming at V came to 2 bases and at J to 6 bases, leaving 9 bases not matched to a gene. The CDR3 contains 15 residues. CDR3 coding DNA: TGTGCCAGCAGTTTAGAGGGGACTAGTTCGAGCGAGCAGTACTTC. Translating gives CASSLEGTSSSEQYF.

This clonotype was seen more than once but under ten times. The CDR3 coding sequence is TGTGCCAGTAGTATGATGAGGGAGAGAGGTGAAGCTTTCTTT. It specifies CASSMMRERGEAFF. The chain joins TRBV19 to TRBJ1-1; D gene ambiguous. Trimming took off 3 bases at V and 7 bases at J, with 15 bases between the two ends. The CDR3 has 14 amino acids. Per the germline V gene, CDR1 is LNHDA and CDR2 is SQIVND (reference sequence).

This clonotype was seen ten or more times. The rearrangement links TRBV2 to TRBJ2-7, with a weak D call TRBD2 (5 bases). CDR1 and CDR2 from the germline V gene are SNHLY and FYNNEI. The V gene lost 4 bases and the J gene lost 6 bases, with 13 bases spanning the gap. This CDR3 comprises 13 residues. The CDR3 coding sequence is TGTGCCAGCAGTGCCGAGACGGGGAGCGAGCAGTACTTC. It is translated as CASSAETGSEQYF.

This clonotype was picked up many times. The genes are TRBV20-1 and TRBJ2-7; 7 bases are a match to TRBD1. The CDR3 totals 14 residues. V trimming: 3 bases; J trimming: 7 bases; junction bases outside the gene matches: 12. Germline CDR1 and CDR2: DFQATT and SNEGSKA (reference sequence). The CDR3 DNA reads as TGCAGTGCTAGTCCCGCAGGGGGATACGATGAGCAGTACTTC. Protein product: CSASPAGGYDEQYF.

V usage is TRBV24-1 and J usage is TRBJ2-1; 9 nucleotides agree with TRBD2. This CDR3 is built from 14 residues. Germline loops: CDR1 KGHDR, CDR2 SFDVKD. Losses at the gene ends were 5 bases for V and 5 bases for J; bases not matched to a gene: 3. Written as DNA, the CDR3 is TGTGCCACCAGTGGCTCTAGCGGGGACAATGAGCAGTTCTTC. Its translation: CATSGSSGDNEQFF.

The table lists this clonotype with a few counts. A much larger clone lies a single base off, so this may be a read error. For the CDR3, the DNA is TGTGCCAGCAGTCCGACTAGCGGGAGGCTGGGGGAGCAGTTCTTC. This encodes CASSPTSGRLGEQFF. The genes are TRBV27 and TRBJ2-1; 13 positions match TRBD2. V shed 5 bases and J 10 bases; nucleotides not matched to a gene: 8. The CDR3 length is 15 residues. The V gene's germline CDR1 is MNHEY and CDR2 SMNVEV (reference sequence).

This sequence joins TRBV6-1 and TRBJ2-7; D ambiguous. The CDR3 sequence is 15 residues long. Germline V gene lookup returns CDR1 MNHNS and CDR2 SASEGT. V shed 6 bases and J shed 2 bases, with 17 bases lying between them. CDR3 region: CASRSITRNAYEQYF. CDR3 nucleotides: TGTGCCAGCAGATCCATAACGCGGAACGCCTACGAGCAGTACTTC.

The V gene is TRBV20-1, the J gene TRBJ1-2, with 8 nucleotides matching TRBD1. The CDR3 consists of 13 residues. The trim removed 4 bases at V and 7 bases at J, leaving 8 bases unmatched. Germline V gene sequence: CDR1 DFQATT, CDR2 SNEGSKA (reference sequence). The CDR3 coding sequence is TGCAGTGCTACCGAACAGGGGGTCGGTGGCTACACCTTC. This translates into CSATEQGVGGYTF.

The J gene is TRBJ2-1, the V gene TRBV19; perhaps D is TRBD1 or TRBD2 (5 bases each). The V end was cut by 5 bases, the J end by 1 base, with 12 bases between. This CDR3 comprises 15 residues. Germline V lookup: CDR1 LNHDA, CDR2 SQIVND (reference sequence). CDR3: CASSWDPRSYNEQFF. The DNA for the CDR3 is TGTGCCAGTAGTTGGGACCCACGATCCTACAATGAGCAGTTCTTC.

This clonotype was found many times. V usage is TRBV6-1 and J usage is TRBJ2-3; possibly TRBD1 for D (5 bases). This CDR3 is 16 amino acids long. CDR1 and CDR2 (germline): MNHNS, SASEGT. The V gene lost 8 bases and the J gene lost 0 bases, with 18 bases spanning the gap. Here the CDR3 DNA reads TGTGCCAGCTCCCCAGGGCATTCTGGCAGCACAGATACGCAGTATTTT. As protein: CASSPGHSGSTDTQYF.

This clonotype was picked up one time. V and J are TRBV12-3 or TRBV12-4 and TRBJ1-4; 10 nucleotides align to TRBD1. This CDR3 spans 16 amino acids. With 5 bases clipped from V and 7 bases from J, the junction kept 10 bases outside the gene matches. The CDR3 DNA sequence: TGTGCCAGCAGTCTGGGGACAGGGGTTCTCGGTGAAAAACTGTTTTTT. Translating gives CASSLGTGVLGEKLFF.

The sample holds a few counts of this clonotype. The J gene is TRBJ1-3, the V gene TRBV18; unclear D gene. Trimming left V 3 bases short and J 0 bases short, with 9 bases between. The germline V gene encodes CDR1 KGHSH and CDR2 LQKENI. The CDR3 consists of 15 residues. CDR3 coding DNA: TGTGCCAGCTCACCCGGCGGGAACTCTGGAAACACCATATATTTT. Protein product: CASSPGGNSGNTIYF.

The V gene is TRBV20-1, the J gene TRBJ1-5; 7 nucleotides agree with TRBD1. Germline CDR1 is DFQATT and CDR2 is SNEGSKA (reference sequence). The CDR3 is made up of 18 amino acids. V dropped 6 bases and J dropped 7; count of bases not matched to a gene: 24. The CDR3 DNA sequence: TGCAGTGCAACAAACACCCAGGGGGAGAAGGCCCCGGGACAGCCCCAGCATTTT. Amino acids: CSATNTQGEKAPGQPQHF.

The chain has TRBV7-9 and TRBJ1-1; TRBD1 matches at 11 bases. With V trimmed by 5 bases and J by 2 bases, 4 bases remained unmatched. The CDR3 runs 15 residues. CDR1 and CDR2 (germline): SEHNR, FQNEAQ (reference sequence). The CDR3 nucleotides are TGTGCCAGCAGCGTAGGGACAGGGGGAAACACTGAAGCTTTCTTT. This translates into CASSVGTGGNTEAFF.

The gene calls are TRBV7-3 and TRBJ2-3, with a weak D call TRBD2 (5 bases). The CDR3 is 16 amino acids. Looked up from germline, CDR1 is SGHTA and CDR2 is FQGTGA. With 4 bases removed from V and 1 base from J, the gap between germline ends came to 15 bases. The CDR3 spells CASSSFRDGGTDTQYF. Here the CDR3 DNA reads TGTGCCAGCAGCTCCTTCCGGGATGGAGGCACAGATACGCAGTATTTT.

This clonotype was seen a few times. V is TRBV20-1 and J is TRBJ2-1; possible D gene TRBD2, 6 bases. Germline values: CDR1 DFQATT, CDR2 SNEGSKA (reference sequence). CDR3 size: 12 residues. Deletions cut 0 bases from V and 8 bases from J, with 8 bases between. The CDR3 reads CSARDWEDEQFF. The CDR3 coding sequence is TGCAGTGCTAGAGATTGGGAGGATGAGCAGTTCTTC.

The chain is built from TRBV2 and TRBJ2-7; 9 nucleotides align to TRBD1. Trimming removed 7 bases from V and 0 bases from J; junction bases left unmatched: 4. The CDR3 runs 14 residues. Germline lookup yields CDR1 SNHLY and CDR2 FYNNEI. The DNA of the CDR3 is TGTGCCAGCATGGGGACAGGGAGCTCCTACGAGCAGTACTTC. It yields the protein CASMGTGSSYEQYF.